This passage covers 32 T cell receptor beta chains from one sample sequenced in a study of beta chain features in type 1 diabetes. The authors reverse transcribed all of the isolated RNA, so sequencing captured expressed TCRB transcripts. Assay: immunoSEQ multiplex PCR; the TCRdb copy retains only in-frame clones and omits some. This table has hundreds of thousands of clones, about an eighth appearing once. Their antigens remain unidentified. Study-level points and caveats: Across all four CD4+ subsets, people with type 1 diabetes showed modestly shorter TCRB CDR3s.

Material for sequencing was naive CD4+ T cells from blood. The receptors were sampled from a man aged 18-30 years with type 1 diabetes.

The rearrangement uses TRBV4-1 and TRBJ2-7, with D possibly TRBD1 on 6 matching bases. The CDR3 extends over 15 amino acids. With 1 base removed from V and 6 bases from J, the gap between germline ends came to 16 bases. Germline CDR1 reads MGHRA; CDR2 reads YSYEKL. The CDR3: CASSQAWRQAPEQYF. The DNA for the CDR3 is TGCGCCAGCAGCCAAGCATGGAGACAGGCACCCGAGCAGTACTTC.

The genes are TRBV6-1 and TRBJ2-1, with unresolved D. From germline, CDR1 is MNHNS and CDR2 SASEGT. V was trimmed by 6 bases and J by 10 bases, leaving 10 bases between them. The length of the CDR3 is 11 residues. CDR3 loop: CASRRLHEQFF. Here the CDR3 DNA reads TGTGCCAGCAGGAGACTCCACGAGCAGTTCTTC.

The CDR3 is CSVAFGTTRSAEQYF. DNA of the CDR3: TGCAGCGTTGCTTTCGGGACAACTAGGTCCGCCGAGCAGTACTTC. This chain uses TRBV29-1 with TRBJ2-7; maybe TRBD1 (6 bases). Trimming took off 4 bases at V and 6 bases at J, with 22 bases between the two ends. CDR1 is SQVTM and CDR2 is ANQGSEA in the germline V gene. This CDR3 region has 15 residues.

This clone showed up just a few times. V usage is TRBV7-9 and J usage is TRBJ2-3, with 8 bases fitting TRBD2. V shed 6 bases and J 2 bases; nucleotides not matched to a gene: 7. The CDR3 is 15 residues long. Germline-derived CDR1 and CDR2 are SEHNR and FQNEAQ (reference sequence). The CDR3 protein is CASRLSGDPTDTQYF. CDR3 nucleotides: TGTGCCAGCAGGCTTAGCGGGGACCCCACAGATACGCAGTATTTT.

In its sample, this clone was seen a few times. The rearrangement joins TRBV6-5 to TRBJ2-7, with 8 nucleotides matching TRBD1. The germline CDR1 and CDR2 sequences are MNHEY and SVGAGI. V lost 2 bases to trimming and J lost 5 bases; unmatched junction nucleotides: 5. This CDR3 comprises 14 residues. As DNA, the CDR3 is TGTGCCAGCAGTTACCGGACAGGGTTTCACGAGCAGTACTTC. This translates into CASSYRTGFHEQYF.

In its sample, this clone was seen a few times. This chain uses TRBV4-1 with TRBJ2-7; TRBD1 matches at 7 bases. Germline V CDR1 and CDR2: MGHRA, YSYEKL. The CDR3 length is 15 residues. After removal of 6 bases from V and 1 base from J, the junction contained 9 bases not matched to a gene. CDR3 DNA sequence: TGCGCCAGCAGACGTACAGGGGTGATGTCCTACGAGCAGTACTTC. It yields the protein CASRRTGVMSYEQYF.

This clone was picked up a small number of times. The V gene is TRBV7-2, the J gene TRBJ2-1; D remains unclear. The CDR3 is 14 residues long. CDR1 and CDR2 (germline): SGHTA, FQGNSA. V gave up 2 bases and J gave up 5 bases, with 10 bases separating them. The DNA of the CDR3 is TGTGCCAGCAGCTTACCTAGTATCCACAATGAGCAGTTCTTC. Translating gives CASSLPSIHNEQFF.

The sample holds a few counts of this clone. V is TRBV6-1 and J is TRBJ2-7; D gene ambiguous. The CDR3 has 10 residues. V was trimmed by 4 bases and J by 5 bases, leaving 3 bases between them. CDR1 and CDR2 from the germline V gene are MNHNS and SASEGT. The CDR3 is CASSGNEQYF. CDR3 nucleotide sequence: TGTGCCAGCAGTGGAAACGAGCAGTACTTC.

The chain couples TRBV27 to TRBJ1-5, with D hard to call. Trimming stripped 3 bases from V and 4 bases from J, with 7 bases between. CDR3 length equals 13 residues. Germline loops: CDR1 MNHEY, CDR2 SMNVEV (reference sequence). CDR3: CASSLTQNQPQHF. CDR3 DNA: TGTGCCAGCAGTTTGACCCAAAATCAGCCCCAGCATTTT.

The V and J genes are TRBV5-1 and TRBJ2-1; maybe TRBD1 (5 bases). This CDR3 contains 14 residues. CDR1 is SGHRS, CDR2 YFSETQ, per germline. V was pared by 7 bases and J by 4 bases, with 15 bases between. CDR3 loop: CASQGVALYNEQFF. CDR3 coding DNA: TGCGCCAGCCAAGGGGTCGCCCTTTACAATGAGCAGTTCTTC.

This clone was observed a handful of times. This chain links TRBV5-1 with TRBJ2-7, with D possibly being TRBD1 (6 bases). This CDR3 has 14 amino acids. CDR1 and CDR2 (germline): SGHRS, YFSETQ. Trimming took off 0 bases at V and 2 bases at J, with 9 bases between the two ends. Here the CDR3 reads CASSLGTAAYEQYF. Written as DNA, the CDR3 is TGCGCCAGCAGCTTGGGGACAGCCGCCTACGAGCAGTACTTC. Full variable domain (rest looked up from reference TRBV5-1 and TRBJ2-7): KAGVTQTPRYLIKTRGQQVTLSCSPISGHRSVSWYQQTPGQGLQFLFEYFSETQRNKGNFPGRFSGRQFSNSRSEMNVSTLELGDSALYLCASSLGTAAYEQYFGPGTRLTVT.

This clone was recorded a few times. J is TRBJ1-1 and V is TRBV5-6; no definite D call. V lost 4 bases and J 3 bases, leaving 16 bases between the germline ends. CDR3 length: 15 residues. The germline gives CDR1 SGHDT, CDR2 YYEEEE. CDR3 sequence reads: CASSRYRGLHTEAFF. The CDR3 DNA reads as TGTGCCAGCAGCCGCTACAGAGGTCTTCACACTGAAGCTTTCTTT. The full variable domain, its missing parts supplied by reference TRBV5-6 and TRBJ1-1, is DAGVTQSPTHLIKTRGQQVTLRCSPKSGHDTVSWYQQALGQGPQFIFQYYEEEERQRGNFPDRFSGHQFPNYSSELNVNALLLGDSALYLCASSRYRGLHTEAFFGQGTRLTVV.

This rearrangement joins TRBV15 to TRBJ1-4, with TRBD1 matching over 8 bases. The CDR3 contains 13 residues. V shed 9 bases, J shed 3 bases, and the junction held 3 bases outside the gene matches. Germline CDR1 reads LNHNV; CDR2 reads YYDKDF (reference sequence). The CDR3: CATRTGSNEKLFF. In nucleotides, the CDR3 is TGTGCCACGAGGACAGGGTCTAATGAAAAACTGTTTTTT.

This chain connects TRBV30 to TRBJ1-4; TRBD1 matches 7 bases. V was clipped by 1 base and J by 7 bases; unmatched bases: 3. The germline gives CDR1 GTSNPN, CDR2 SVGIG (reference sequence). The CDR3 totals 13 residues. The chain's CDR3 is CAWSGGGGEKLFF. CDR3 DNA: TGTGCCTGGAGTGGAGGGGGCGGTGAAAAACTGTTTTTT.

This clone has a handful of counts. V usage is TRBV30 and J usage is TRBJ1-1; 11 bases agree with TRBD1. This CDR3 region has 17 residues. After removal of 2 bases from V and 4 bases from J, the junction contained 12 bases not matched to a gene. Germline CDR1 and CDR2: GTSNPN and SVGIG (reference sequence). The CDR3 region is CAWSPRTGGHLGTEAFF. The CDR3 bases are TGTGCCTGGAGTCCCCGGACAGGGGGCCATCTAGGCACTGAAGCTTTCTTT.

This clone has more than one count but fewer than ten. The chain employs TRBV7-9 and TRBJ1-5; D may be TRBD1 (5 bases). V dropped 5 bases and J dropped 0 bases, with 11 bases sitting between them. Germline V lookup: CDR1 SEHNR, CDR2 FQNEAQ (reference sequence). This CDR3 region has 15 residues. For the CDR3, the DNA is TGTGCCAGCAGCCCATACGACAGTAGCAATCAGCCCCAGCATTTT. Residues: CASSPYDSSNQPQHF.

This clone has more than one count but fewer than ten. Other DNA sequences in the same sample also yield this CDR3. This chain joins TRBV20-1 and TRBJ2-7; possible D gene TRBD1, 5 bases. Germline V CDR1 and CDR2: DFQATT, SNEGSKA (reference sequence). The CDR3 length is 11 residues. Trimming stripped 5 bases from V and 3 bases from J, with 8 bases between. The CDR3 region is CSAPDSYEQYF. The CDR3 region has the DNA TGCAGTGCTCCCGACAGCTACGAGCAGTACTTC.

As concerns this clone: This CDR3 is also generated by other DNA sequences in the sample. V gene TRBV19 combines with J gene TRBJ2-7; D uncertain. The germline CDR1 and CDR2 sequences are LNHDA and SQIVND (reference sequence). This CDR3 region has 13 residues. V was pared by 0 bases and J by 4 bases, with 7 bases between. The CDR3 reads CASSIDPLYEQYF. The CDR3 region has the DNA TGTGCCAGTAGTATAGACCCTCTTTACGAGCAGTACTTC.

Comment on this clone: Different DNA sequences within this sample yield the same CDR3. V gene TRBV5-1 combines with J gene TRBJ2-1; 7 bases line up with TRBD1. The length of the CDR3 is 13 residues. Germline trimming cut 4 bases from V and 5 bases from J; bases unmatched to any gene: 3. Per the germline V gene, CDR1 is SGHRS and CDR2 is YFSETQ. The CDR3 DNA reads TGCGCCAGCAGCCTGGGACAGCACAATGAGCAGTTCTTC. This translates into CASSLGQHNEQFF. Combining the CDR3 with reference TRBV5-1 and TRBJ2-1 gives the whole variable domain KAGVTQTPRYLIKTRGQQVTLSCSPISGHRSVSWYQQTPGQGLQFLFEYFSETQRNKGNFPGRFSGRQFSNSRSEMNVSTLELGDSALYLCASSLGQHNEQFFGPGTRLTVL.

The sample holds a few counts of this clone. The CDR3 DNA reads as TGCGCCAGCAGTTACACAGGGTGGGGAGAGACCCAGTACTTC. Translation gives CASSYTGWGETQYF. The chain carries TRBV5-1 and TRBJ2-5, with D possibly being TRBD1 (6 bases). This CDR3 has 14 amino acids. V was cut by 5 bases and J by 4 bases, with 15 bases left in between. The germline V gene has CDR1 SGHRS and CDR2 YFSETQ.

This clone has only a few counts. The chain is built from TRBV9 and TRBJ2-3, with D perhaps assigned TRBD1 or TRBD2 (5 bases each). The germline V gene has CDR1 SGDLS and CDR2 YYNGEE. V shed 2 bases and J shed 6 bases, with 19 bases lying between them. The CDR3 loop spans 16 amino acids. For the CDR3, the DNA is TGTGCCAGCAGCGTGCTCGGGACCCTGGGGCCCGATACGCAGTATTTT. Amino acid sequence: CASSVLGTLGPDTQYF. The full variable domain, in which reference TRBV9 and TRBJ2-3 provide the parts outside the CDR3, is DSGVTQTPKHLITATGQRVTLRCSPRSGDLSVYWYQQSLDQGLQFLIQYYNGEERAKGNILERFSAQQFPDLHSELNLSSLELGDSALYFCASSVLGTLGPDTQYFGPGTRLTVL.

This clone was observed a handful of times. The rearrangement links TRBV28 to TRBJ2-4; D gene ambiguous. Germline-derived CDR1 and CDR2 are MDHEN and SYDVKM. The CDR3 is 16 amino acids. V lost 5 bases to trimming and J lost 0 bases, with 14 bases between them. CDR3 sequence (DNA): TGTGCCAGCAGTCCCCCCGGATTCTTAGCCAAAAACATTCAGTACTTC. Protein sequence: CASSPPGFLAKNIQYF.

This clone turned up a few times. V is TRBV6-6 and J is TRBJ1-1; D is ambiguous. CDR1 and CDR2 from the germline V gene are MNHNY and SVGAGI (reference sequence). The CDR3 runs to 14 residues. V lost 0 bases and J 2 bases, leaving 7 bases between the germline ends. Written as DNA, the CDR3 is TGTGCCAGCAGTTACTCGAAGGGTAACACTGAAGCTTTCTTT. As protein: CASSYSKGNTEAFF.

The CDR3, as DNA: TGTGCCAGCAGCTTAGGGTCGGGGAGCACAGATACGCAGTATTTT. Translation: CASSLGSGSTDTQYF. The chain carries TRBV13 and TRBJ2-3; a weak D match, TRBD2 (5 bases). V dropped 0 bases and J dropped 0 bases, with 7 bases sitting between them. Looked up from germline, CDR1 is PRHDT and CDR2 is FYEKMQ (reference sequence). There are 15 residues in the CDR3.

The table lists this clone with a few counts. The rearrangement uses TRBV30 and TRBJ2-2; D is unresolved. The CDR3 length is 11 residues. CDR1 is GTSNPN and CDR2 is SVGIG in the germline V gene (reference sequence). Deletions cut 3 bases from V and 6 bases from J, with 5 bases between. The CDR3, as DNA: TGTGCCTGGAGGCTTGCCGGGGAGCTGTTTTTT. Translating it yields CAWRLAGELFF.

In nucleotides, the CDR3 is TGTGCCAGCAGTTCGACGGCTAGCGGGGGGGTCGAGCAGTACTTC. It encodes CASSSTASGGVEQYF. The gene calls are TRBV28 and TRBJ2-7; the match to TRBD2 covers 12 bases. V shed 4 bases and J 6 bases; nucleotides not matched to a gene: 7. CDR1 is MDHEN, CDR2 SYDVKM, per germline. This CDR3 spans 15 amino acids.

Of note for this clone: This CDR3 is also generated by other DNA sequences in the sample. This chain connects TRBV30 to TRBJ1-2, with D perhaps matching TRBD1 (6 bases). V gave up 4 bases and J gave up 2 bases, with 11 bases separating them. The germline gives CDR1 GTSNPN, CDR2 SVGIG (reference sequence). The length of the CDR3 is 13 residues. CDR3 nucleotides: TGTGCCTGGATAGGGGGAGGGAACTATGGCTACACCTTC. Amino acids: CAWIGGGNYGYTF.

The J gene is TRBJ2-1, the V gene TRBV7-9; 11 nucleotides align to TRBD2. V shed 4 bases, J shed 2 bases, and the junction held 1 base outside the gene matches. The CDR3 length is 15 residues. Germline V gene lookup returns CDR1 SEHNR and CDR2 FQNEAQ (reference sequence). For the CDR3, the DNA is TGTGCCAGCAGCTCGACTAGCGGGGCCTACAATGAGCAGTTCTTC. This gives the protein CASSSTSGAYNEQFF. Complete variable domain (other parts from reference TRBV7-9 and TRBJ2-1): DTGVSQNPRHKITKRGQNVTFRCDPISEHNRLYWYRQTLGQGPEFLTYFQNEAQLEKSRLLSDRFSAERPKGSFSTLEIQRTEQGDSAMYLCASSSTSGAYNEQFFGPGTRLTVL.

The chain uses TRBV5-4 and TRBJ2-6; TRBD1 aligns across 9 bases. The CDR3 runs 17 residues. The V gene's germline CDR1 is SGHNT and CDR2 YYREEE (reference sequence). J lost 1 base, V lost 4 bases, and 6 bases had no gene match. The CDR3 loop is CASSSGTGKSGANVLTF. The CDR3 region has the DNA TGTGCCAGCAGCAGCGGGACAGGGAAGTCTGGGGCCAACGTCCTGACTTTC.

The table lists this clone with a few counts. The chain recombines TRBV23-1 with TRBJ2-6; no clear D. TRBV23-1 is labeled an ORF, and its function is uncertain. The V gene lost 2 bases and the J gene lost 0 bases, with 26 bases spanning the gap. This CDR3 has 22 residues. The CDR3 DNA reads as TGCGCCAGCAGTCAAACCCTGGACCGCCGTGGGCTCGCCAACTCTGGGGCCAACGTCCTGACTTTC. Residues: CASSQTLDRRGLANSGANVLTF.

This clone was found a few times. The rearrangement joins TRBV30 to TRBJ1-2; D is ambiguous. The V gene's germline CDR1 is GTSNPN and CDR2 SVGIG (reference sequence). V dropped 3 bases and J dropped 8 bases, with 19 bases sitting between them. The CDR3 contains 14 residues. CDR3 loop: CAWSLEVLSYGYTF. CDR3 DNA: TGTGCCTGGAGCCTAGAAGTCCTAAGTTACGGCTACACCTTC.

This clone turned up a few times. The sample holds other DNA sequences that translate to the same CDR3. V and J are TRBV2 and TRBJ2-5; D gene unclear. The germline gives CDR1 SNHLY, CDR2 FYNNEI. V dropped 3 bases and J dropped 0 bases, with 5 bases sitting between them. This CDR3 contains 13 residues. CDR3 sequence: CASSEVYQETQYF. In nucleotides, the CDR3 is TGTGCCAGCAGTGAGGTGTACCAAGAGACCCAGTACTTC.